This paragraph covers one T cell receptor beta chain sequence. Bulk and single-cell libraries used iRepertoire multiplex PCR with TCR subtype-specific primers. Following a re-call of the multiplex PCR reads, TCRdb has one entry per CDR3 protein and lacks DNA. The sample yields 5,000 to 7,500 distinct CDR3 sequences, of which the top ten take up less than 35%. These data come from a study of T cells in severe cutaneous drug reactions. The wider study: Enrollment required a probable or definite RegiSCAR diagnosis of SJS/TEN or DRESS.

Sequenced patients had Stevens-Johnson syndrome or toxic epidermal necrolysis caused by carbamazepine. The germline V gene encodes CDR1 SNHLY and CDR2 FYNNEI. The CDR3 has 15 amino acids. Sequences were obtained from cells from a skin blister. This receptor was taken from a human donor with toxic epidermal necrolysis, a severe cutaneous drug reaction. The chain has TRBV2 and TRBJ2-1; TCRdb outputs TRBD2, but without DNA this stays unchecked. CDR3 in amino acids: CASKTGTQSYNEQFF.